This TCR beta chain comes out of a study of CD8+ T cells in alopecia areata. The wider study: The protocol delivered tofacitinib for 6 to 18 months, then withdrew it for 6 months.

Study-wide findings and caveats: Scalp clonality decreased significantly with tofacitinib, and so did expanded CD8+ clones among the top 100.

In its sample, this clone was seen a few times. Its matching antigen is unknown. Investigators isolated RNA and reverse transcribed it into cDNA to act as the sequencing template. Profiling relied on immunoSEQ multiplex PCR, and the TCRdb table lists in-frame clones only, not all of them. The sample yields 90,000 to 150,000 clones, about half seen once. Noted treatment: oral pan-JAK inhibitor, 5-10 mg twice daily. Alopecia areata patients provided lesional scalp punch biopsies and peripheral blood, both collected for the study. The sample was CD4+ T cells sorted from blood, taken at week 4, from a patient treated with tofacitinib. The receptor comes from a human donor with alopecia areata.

CDR3 nucleotide sequence: TGTGCCAGCAGCCTCGACAGGGGTACTGGCTACACCTTC. Amino acids: CASSLDRGTGYTF. The rearrangement links TRBV5-6 to TRBJ1-2, with 8 bases matching TRBD1. The CDR3 covers 13 residues. Trimming took 4 bases from V and 7 from J; bases not matched to a gene: 6. Germline CDR1 and CDR2: SGHDT and YYEEEE.